The 27 T cell receptor beta chains presented below share a single source sample, sequenced in a study of cytomegalovirus exposure and HLA in healthy donors. 13 Jbeta primers and 60 Vbeta primers were used for the PCR. The repertoire was sequenced with immunoSEQ multiplex PCR; TCRdb's copy has only in-frame clones and lacks some. This listing includes about 140,000 clones. What was sequenced was PBMCs. The receptors derive from a man aged 40-49 years in good health and CMV-seronegative.

The chain employs TRBV7-6 and TRBJ2-2; no definite D call. Trimming removed 2 bases at V and 1 base at J, with 8 bases between. Germline assignment: CDR1 SGHVS and CDR2 FNYEAQ. The CDR3 covers 15 residues. For the CDR3, the DNA is TGTGCCAGCAGCTTACAACCGGGGAACACCGGGGAGCTGTTTTTT. Its protein product is CASSLQPGNTGELFF.

The chain combines TRBV7-9 with TRBJ2-1, with TRBD2 matching over 11 bases. This CDR3 contains 15 residues. The J segment lost 7 bases and the V segment lost 5 bases, leaving 7 bases of the junction unmatched. CDR1 and CDR2 from the germline V gene are SEHNR and FQNEAQ (reference sequence). CDR3 in amino acids: CASSKTSGDGNEQFF. CDR3 sequence (DNA): TGTGCCAGCAGCAAGACTAGCGGGGATGGAAATGAGCAGTTCTTC.

V and J are TRBV18 and TRBJ2-2, with 7 bases fitting TRBD1. Trimming cost V 5 bases and J 1 base; bases outside gene matches: 7. The CDR3 consists of 16 residues. The germline V gene encodes CDR1 KGHSH and CDR2 LQKENI. CDR3 bases: TGTGCCAGCTCAAGGGGACAGATCCAGAACACCGGGGAGCTGTTTTTT. Translated: CASSRGQIQNTGELFF.

J is TRBJ1-2 and V is TRBV6-5; D is unresolved. Germline assignment: CDR1 MNHEY and CDR2 SVGAGI. V was pared by 5 bases and J by 4 bases, with 11 bases between. This CDR3 is 13 amino acids long. The CDR3, as DNA: TGTGCCAGCAGTACAACAGCAGGCTATGGCTACACCTTC. Its protein product is CASSTTAGYGYTF.

J is TRBJ2-2 and V is TRBV4-3, with a possible D match to TRBD1 (6 bases). Trimming removed 4 bases from V and 5 bases from J, with 17 bases in between. Per germline, CDR1 LGHNA and CDR2 YSLEER. The CDR3 sequence is 16 residues long. As DNA, the CDR3 is TGCGCCAGCAGCCCCGGCGACGACAGGCGTACCGGGGAGCTGTTTTTT. This codes for CASSPGDDRRTGELFF.

The chain carries TRBV9 and TRBJ2-7; TRBD1 is a possible D gene (6 bases). The CDR3 totals 15 residues. Trimming shortened V by 0 bases and J by 1 base, and 11 bases separated the two germline ends. Per germline, CDR1 SGDLS and CDR2 YYNGEE. CDR3 DNA: TGTGCCAGCAGCGTAGAATGGGGGCCGTCCTACGAGCAGTACTTC. This encodes CASSVEWGPSYEQYF.

The CDR3: CASSQLGWSGYTF. CDR3 nucleotide sequence: TGCGCCAGCAGCCAACTCGGTTGGTCCGGCTACACCTTC. This rearrangement joins TRBV4-1 to TRBJ1-2, with D uncertain. This CDR3 region has 13 residues. V dropped 2 bases and J dropped 8 bases, with 12 bases sitting between them. The V gene's germline CDR1 is MGHRA and CDR2 YSYEKL.

The V and J genes are TRBV5-1 and TRBJ2-3; 7 nucleotides agree with TRBD2. Losses at the gene ends were 5 bases for V and 0 bases for J; bases not matched to a gene: 9. This CDR3 region has 16 residues. CDR1 is SGHRS, CDR2 YFSETQ, per germline. The CDR3 nucleotides read TGCGCCAGCAGAGCCGGGACTACAGCGAGCACAGATACGCAGTATTTT. Protein sequence: CASRAGTTASTDTQYF.

This chain connects TRBV5-1 to TRBJ1-4, with TRBD1 identical over 9 bases. This CDR3 is built from 14 residues. In germline, CDR1 is SGHRS, CDR2 YFSETQ. J was trimmed by 12 bases and V by 1 base; bases with no gene match: 7. CDR3 protein: CASSLWTGVRELFF. The DNA for the CDR3 is TGCGCCAGCAGCTTGTGGACAGGGGTGAGGGAACTGTTTTTT.

CDR3 DNA: TGTGCCAGCAGGATAGCCGTGAACACCGGGGAGCTGTTTTTT. The encoded protein is CASRIAVNTGELFF. V gene TRBV7-2 combines with J gene TRBJ2-2; the D is unclear. CDR1 is SGHTA, CDR2 FQGNSA, per germline. The CDR3 totals 14 residues. Trimming removed 6 bases at V and 1 base at J, with 9 bases between.

The chain is built from TRBV9 and TRBJ2-7, with TRBD2 matching 7 bases. The CDR3 is made up of 14 amino acids. Germline lookup yields CDR1 SGDLS and CDR2 YYNGEE. Unmatched junction bases numbered 6, after V lost 0 bases and J lost 6 bases. CDR3 sequence reads: CASSVELWGGEQYF. DNA of the CDR3: TGTGCCAGCAGCGTAGAATTATGGGGGGGCGAGCAGTACTTC. The full variable domain, rest sourced from reference TRBV9 and TRBJ2-7, is DSGVTQTPKHLITATGQRVTLRCSPRSGDLSVYWYQQSLDQGLQFLIQYYNGEERAKGNILERFSAQQFPDLHSELNLSSLELGDSALYFCASSVELWGGEQYFGPGTRLTVT.

V gene TRBV7-9 combines with J gene TRBJ1-6; D is unclear. V lost 1 base and J lost 6, with 10 bases in between. The CDR3 spans 15 residues. Germline V lookup: CDR1 SEHNR, CDR2 FQNEAQ (reference sequence). The CDR3 DNA reads as TGTGCCAGCAGCTTAGACGGGAGGATTAATTCACCCCTCCACTTT. Translated, it gives CASSLDGRINSPLHF.

V is TRBV10-3 and J is TRBJ1-6; a weak D match, TRBD1 (5 bases). V was pared by 6 bases and J by 8 bases, with 14 bases between. This CDR3 spans 14 amino acids. Germline values: CDR1 ENHRY, CDR2 SYGVKD. The CDR3 nucleotides read TGTGCCATCAGCGCATCGGGGGTGGATTCACCCCTCCACTTT. Translated, it gives CAISASGVDSPLHF.

The rearrangement joins TRBV4-2 to TRBJ2-1, with no clear D. The ends were cut back, 1 base at V and 6 bases at J, with 7 bases in the middle. CDR1 LGHNA and CDR2 YNFKEQ come from the germline V gene. CDR3 size: 13 residues. CDR3 loop: CASSQVLLNEQFF. The CDR3 DNA reads TGTGCCAGCAGCCAAGTACTACTCAATGAGCAGTTCTTC.

The chain combines TRBV5-4 with TRBJ1-1, with D unclear. This CDR3 spans 15 amino acids. Germline CDR1 reads SGHNT; CDR2 reads YYREEE (reference sequence). The V end was cut by 4 bases, the J end by 11 bases, with 24 bases between. CDR3 sequence: CASSRLEGSGGGAFF. The CDR3 coding sequence is TGTGCCAGCAGCCGCCTGGAGGGCAGCGGTGGTGGGGCTTTCTTT.

The chain links TRBV7-9 to TRBJ1-2; 7 positions agree with TRBD1. With 4 bases clipped from V and 5 bases from J, the junction kept 4 bases outside the gene matches. The germline V gene encodes CDR1 SEHNR and CDR2 FQNEAQ (reference sequence). CDR3 length: 13 amino acids. CDR3 loop: CASSSGQRYGYTF. In DNA form, the CDR3 reads TGTGCCAGCAGCTCGGGACAGAGGTATGGCTACACCTTC.

This chain joins TRBV19 and TRBJ1-4; D unresolved. V lost 3 bases to trimming and J lost 8 bases, with 10 bases between them. The length of the CDR3 is 13 residues. CDR1 and CDR2 from the germline V gene are LNHDA and SQIVND (reference sequence). The CDR3 sequence: CASSISTGEKLFF. The DNA of the CDR3 is TGTGCCAGTAGTATTTCCACGGGGGAAAAACTGTTTTTT. The full variable domain, its missing parts supplied by reference TRBV19 and TRBJ1-4, is DGGITQSPKYLFRKEGQNVTLSCEQNLNHDAMYWYRQDPGQGLRLIYYSQIVNDFQKGDIAEGYSVSREKKESFPLTVTSAQKNPTAFYLCASSISTGEKLFFGSGTQLSVL.

The chain recombines TRBV7-3 with TRBJ1-1, with a tentative D call TRBD1 (5 bases). The CDR3 covers 13 residues. Germline CDR1 reads SGHTA; CDR2 reads FQGTGA. V was trimmed by 2 bases and J by 7 bases, leaving 11 bases between them. The CDR3 DNA reads as TGTGCCAGCAGCTTATCAGGGTTACATGAAGCTTTCTTT. As protein: CASSLSGLHEAFF.

The rearrangement uses TRBV15 and TRBJ2-7; tentative D call: TRBD1 (5 bases). Germline loops: CDR1 LNHNV, CDR2 YYDKDF (reference sequence). This CDR3 contains 13 residues. V was cut by 3 bases and J by 3 bases, with 9 bases left in between. The CDR3 DNA is TGTGCCACCAGCAGTGGCAGGGTCTACGAGCAGTACTTC. This translates into CATSSGRVYEQYF.

This chain links TRBV7-2 with TRBJ2-7, with 8 bases matching TRBD1. The V gene end was trimmed by 2 bases and the J gene end by 2 bases; junction bases not matched to a gene: 5. The germline CDR1 and CDR2 sequences are SGHTA and FQGNSA. The CDR3 is made up of 15 amino acids. The CDR3 nucleotides read TGTGCCAGCAGCTTACCCAGGGGGCAGGCCTACGAGCAGTACTTC. Translated: CASSLPRGQAYEQYF.

The genes are TRBV18 and TRBJ1-1; D remains unclear. The V and J ends lost 6 bases and 0 bases respectively, with 23 bases between them. CDR3 length equals 18 residues. Germline CDR1 KGHSH, CDR2 LQKENI. CDR3 in amino acids: CASSKNEPNLSMNTEAFF. The CDR3 DNA reads TGTGCCAGCTCGAAAAATGAGCCTAACCTTTCTATGAACACTGAAGCTTTCTTT.

V and J are TRBV9 and TRBJ2-7, with 7 bases lining up with TRBD1. V lost 4 bases and J lost 4; bases outside the gene matches: 5. Germline V gene lookup returns CDR1 SGDLS and CDR2 YYNGEE. The CDR3 extends over 13 amino acids. CDR3 sequence reads: CASSLGTDYEQYF. The DNA of the CDR3 is TGTGCCAGCAGCCTCGGGACAGATTACGAGCAGTACTTC.

The CDR3 reads CASSLRGQGPYEQYF. For the CDR3, the DNA is TGTGCCAGCAGCTTAAGAGGACAGGGACCCTACGAGCAGTACTTC. This rearrangement joins TRBV11-3 to TRBJ2-7, with 8 bases lining up with TRBD1. V dropped 2 bases and J dropped 2; count of bases not matched to a gene: 5. This CDR3 is built from 15 residues. Germline-derived CDR1 and CDR2 are SGHNT and YENEEA.

The rearrangement uses TRBV27 and TRBJ2-5; weak D call: TRBD1 (5 bases). Germline assignment: CDR1 MNHEY and CDR2 SMNVEV (reference sequence). Trimming stripped 5 bases from V and 0 bases from J, with 19 bases between. This CDR3 is built from 17 residues. CDR3 sequence reads: CASSPPWGGQDQETQYF. The CDR3, as DNA: TGTGCCAGCAGTCCCCCGTGGGGCGGCCAAGACCAAGAGACCCAGTACTTC.

The DNA for the CDR3 is TGTGCCAGCAGAGGGACAGGTTACAATGAGCAGTTCTTC. Its protein product is CASRGTGYNEQFF. The J gene is TRBJ2-1, the V gene TRBV6-5, with 8 bases identical to TRBD1. Trimming removed 6 bases from V and 4 bases from J; junction bases left unmatched: 2. The CDR3 covers 13 residues. CDR1 and CDR2 (germline): MNHEY, SVGAGI.

The rearrangement uses TRBV19 and TRBJ1-2; no clear D. Per the germline V gene, CDR1 is LNHDA and CDR2 is SQIVND (reference sequence). Trimming pared 4 bases from V and 4 bases from J, leaving 4 bases between. The CDR3 consists of 11 residues. The CDR3 protein is CASSTRYGYTF. DNA for the CDR3: TGTGCCAGTAGTACCCGCTATGGCTACACCTTC.

This rearrangement joins TRBV5-1 to TRBJ1-6, with D possibly matching TRBD1 (6 bases). V was shortened by 2 bases and J by 5 bases, with 8 bases between the two germline ends. Germline lookup yields CDR1 SGHRS and CDR2 YFSETQ. The CDR3 is made up of 14 amino acids. The CDR3 is CASSLGTNNSPLHF. The CDR3, as DNA: TGCGCCAGCAGCTTAGGGACAAATAATTCACCCCTCCACTTT. Based on the CDR3 plus reference TRBV5-1 and TRBJ1-6, the full variable domain is KAGVTQTPRYLIKTRGQQVTLSCSPISGHRSVSWYQQTPGQGLQFLFEYFSETQRNKGNFPGRFSGRQFSNSRSEMNVSTLELGDSALYLCASSLGTNNSPLHFGNGTRLTVT.